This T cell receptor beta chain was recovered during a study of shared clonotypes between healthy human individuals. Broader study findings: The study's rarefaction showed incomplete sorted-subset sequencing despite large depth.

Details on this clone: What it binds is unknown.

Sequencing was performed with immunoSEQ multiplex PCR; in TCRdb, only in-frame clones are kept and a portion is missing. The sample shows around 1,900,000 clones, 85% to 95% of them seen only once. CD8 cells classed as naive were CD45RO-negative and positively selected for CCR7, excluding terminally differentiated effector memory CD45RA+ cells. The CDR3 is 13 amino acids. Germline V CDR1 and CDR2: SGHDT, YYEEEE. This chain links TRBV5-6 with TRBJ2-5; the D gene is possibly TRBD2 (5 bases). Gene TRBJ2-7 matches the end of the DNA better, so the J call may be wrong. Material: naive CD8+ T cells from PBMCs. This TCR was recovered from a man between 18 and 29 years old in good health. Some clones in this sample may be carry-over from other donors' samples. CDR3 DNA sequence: TGTGCCAGCAGCTTGCGGGAATCCTACGAGCAGTACTTC. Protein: CASSLRESYEQYF.